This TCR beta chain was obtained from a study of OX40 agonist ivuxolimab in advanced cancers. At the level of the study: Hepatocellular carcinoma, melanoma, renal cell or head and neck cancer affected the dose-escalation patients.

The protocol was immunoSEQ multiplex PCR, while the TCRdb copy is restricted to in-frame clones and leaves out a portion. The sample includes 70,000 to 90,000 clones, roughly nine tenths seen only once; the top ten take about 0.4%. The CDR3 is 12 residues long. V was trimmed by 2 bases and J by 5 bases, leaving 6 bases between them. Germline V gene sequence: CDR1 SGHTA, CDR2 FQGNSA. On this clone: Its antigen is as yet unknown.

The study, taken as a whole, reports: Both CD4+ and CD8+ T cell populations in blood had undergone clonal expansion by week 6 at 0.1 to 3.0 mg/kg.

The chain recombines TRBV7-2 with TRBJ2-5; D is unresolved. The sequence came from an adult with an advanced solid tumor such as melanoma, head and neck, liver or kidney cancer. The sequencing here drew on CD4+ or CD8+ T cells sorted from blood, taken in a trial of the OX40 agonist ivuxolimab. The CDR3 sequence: CASSLMGETQYF. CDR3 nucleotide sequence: TGTGCCAGCAGCTTAATGGGCGAGACCCAGTACTTC.